These 9 T cell receptor beta chains originate from one sample sequenced in a study of shared clonotypes between healthy human individuals. Only in-frame clones appear in the TCRdb table, and some are missing; sequencing was by immunoSEQ multiplex PCR. Here the sample spans some 1,100,000 clones, 75% to 85% being singletons. The sequencing input was memory CD4+ T cells from PBMCs. The subset is: CD45RA-negative fraction. The receptors come from a man aged 18 to 29 in good health. Some clones in this sample may be carry-over from other donors' samples.

This clone occurred many times. The V gene is TRBV2, the J gene TRBJ2-7; the D gene is possibly TRBD1 (6 bases). The CDR3 length is 12 residues. Germline CDR1 SNHLY, CDR2 FYNNEI. V lost 4 bases and J 6 bases, leaving 10 bases between the germline ends. The CDR3: CASSVVRGEQYF. CDR3 DNA: TGTGCCAGCAGTGTCGTCAGGGGCGAGCAGTACTTC. The full variable domain, with the rest looked up from reference TRBV2 and TRBJ2-7, is EPEVTQTPSHQVTQMGQEVILRCVPISNHLYFYWYRQILGQKVEFLVSFYNNEISEKSEIFDDQFSVERPDGSNFTLKIRSTKLEDSAMYFCASSVVRGEQYFGPGTRLTVT.

The CDR3 loop reads CASRPYVRGGYGYTF. CDR3 bases: TGTGCCAGCAGACCCTACGTCCGGGGGGGCTATGGCTACACCTTC. V gene TRBV27 combines with J gene TRBJ1-2, with D possibly TRBD1 on 5 matching bases. Germline lookup yields CDR1 MNHEY and CDR2 SMNVEV (reference sequence). The CDR3 spans 15 residues. V shed 6 bases and J shed 4 bases, with 18 bases lying between them.

The chain carries TRBV18 and TRBJ2-7; 10 bases are shared with TRBD1. Germline V gene sequence: CDR1 KGHSH, CDR2 LQKENI. V was pared by 4 bases and J by 3 bases, with 0 bases of the junction left unmatched. The CDR3 covers 13 residues. The CDR3 sequence: CASSRDRGYEQYF. The CDR3 coding sequence is TGTGCCAGCTCACGGGACAGGGGCTACGAGCAGTACTTC.

The chain is built from TRBV27 and TRBJ2-7; 7 nucleotides match TRBD2. The CDR3 totals 15 residues. V lost 5 bases to trimming and J lost 3 bases; unmatched junction nucleotides: 10. Germline loops: CDR1 MNHEY, CDR2 SMNVEV (reference sequence). In DNA form, the CDR3 reads TGTGCCAGCAGTCCCTTCGAAGCGGGACGCTACGAGCAGTACTTC. This codes for CASSPFEAGRYEQYF.

Here the CDR3 DNA reads TGCGCCAGCAGCTTGGGCGAGGGGGCGCGCAGGCAGTACTTC. Residues: CASSLGEGARRQYF. V usage is TRBV5-1 and J usage is TRBJ2-7, with TRBD1 matching over 7 bases. The CDR3 spans 14 residues. The germline gives CDR1 SGHRS, CDR2 YFSETQ. With V trimmed by 0 bases and J by 9 bases, 9 bases remained unmatched.

This chain connects TRBV6-5 to TRBJ1-1, with 9 bases fitting TRBD1. The junction had 2 bases not matched to a gene; V was cut back by 6 bases and J by 3 bases. CDR1 is MNHEY, CDR2 SVGAGI, per germline. The CDR3 is 13 residues long. The CDR3 coding sequence is TGTGCCAGCAGCTGGACAGGGGACACTGAAGCTTTCTTT. It is translated as CASSWTGDTEAFF.

The rearrangement links TRBV12-5 to TRBJ1-3; D not resolved. V gave up 6 bases and J gave up 0 bases, with 9 bases separating them. CDR1 and CDR2 from the germline V gene are LGHNT and FRNRAP. The CDR3 totals 14 residues. CDR3 loop: CASGPGNSGNTIYF. DNA for the CDR3: TGTGCTAGTGGGCCGGGGAACTCTGGAAACACCATATATTTT.

There are many counts of this clone. The gene calls are TRBV28 and TRBJ1-2; no clear D gene. Trimming shortened V by 4 bases and J by 4 bases, and 16 bases separated the two germline ends. This CDR3 is built from 15 residues. The germline V gene has CDR1 MDHEN and CDR2 SYDVKM. CDR3 in DNA: TGTGCCAGCAGTTCCCCTACGGGAAGCGTCTATGGCTACACCTTC. Translated: CASSSPTGSVYGYTF.

The V call is TRBV14, the J call TRBJ2-7; D ambiguous. In germline, CDR1 is SGHDN, CDR2 FVKESK. The length of the CDR3 is 15 residues. Trimming took 0 bases from V and 2 from J, leaving 11 bases between them. CDR3 sequence: CASSQDVQTAYEQYF. Here the CDR3 DNA reads TGTGCCAGCAGCCAAGATGTCCAGACGGCCTACGAGCAGTACTTC.